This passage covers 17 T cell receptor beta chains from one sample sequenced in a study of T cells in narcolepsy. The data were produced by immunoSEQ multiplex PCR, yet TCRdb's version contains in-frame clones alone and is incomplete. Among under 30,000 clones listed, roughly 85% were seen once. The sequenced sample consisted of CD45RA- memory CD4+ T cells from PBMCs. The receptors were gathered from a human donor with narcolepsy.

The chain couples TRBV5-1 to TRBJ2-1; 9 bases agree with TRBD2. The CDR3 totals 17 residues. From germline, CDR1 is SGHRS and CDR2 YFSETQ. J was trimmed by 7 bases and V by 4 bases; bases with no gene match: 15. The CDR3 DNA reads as TGCGCCAGCAGCCCCACCACCCAGACTAGCGGACGGAATGAGCAGTTCTTC. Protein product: CASSPTTQTSGRNEQFF.

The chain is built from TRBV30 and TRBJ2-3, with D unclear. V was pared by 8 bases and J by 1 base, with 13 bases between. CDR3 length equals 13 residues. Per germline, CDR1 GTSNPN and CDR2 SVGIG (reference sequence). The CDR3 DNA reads TGTGCCGTGATGGCCTCCCGCACAGATACGCAGTATTTT. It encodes CAVMASRTDTQYF.

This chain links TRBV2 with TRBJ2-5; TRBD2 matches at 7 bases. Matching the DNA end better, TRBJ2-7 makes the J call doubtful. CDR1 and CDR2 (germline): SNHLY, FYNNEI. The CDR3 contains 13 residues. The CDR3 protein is CASSASGALEQYF. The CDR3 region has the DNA TGTGCCAGCAGTGCTAGCGGAGCCCTCGAGCAGTACTTC.

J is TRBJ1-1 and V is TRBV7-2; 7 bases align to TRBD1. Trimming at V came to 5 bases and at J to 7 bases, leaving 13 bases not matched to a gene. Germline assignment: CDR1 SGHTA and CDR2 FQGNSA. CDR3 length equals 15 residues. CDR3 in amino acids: CASSTRGGAGLEAFF. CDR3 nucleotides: TGTGCCAGCAGCACCCGAGGGGGCGCGGGCCTTGAAGCTTTCTTT. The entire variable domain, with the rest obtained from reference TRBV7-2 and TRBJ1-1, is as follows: GAGVSQSPSNKVTEKGKDVELRCDPISGHTALYWYRQSLGQGLEFLIYFQGNSAPDKSGLPSDRFSAERTGGSVSTLTIQRTQQEDSAVYLCASSTRGGAGLEAFFGQGTRLTVV.

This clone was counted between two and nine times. DNA for the CDR3: TGTGCCAGCAGTATCCTAGGCCAGACCCTCCACTACAATGAGCAGTTCTTC. It codes for CASSILGQTLHYNEQFF. The V call is TRBV27, the J call TRBJ2-1, with unresolved D. The V gene lost 5 bases and the J gene lost 3 bases, with 20 bases spanning the gap. This CDR3 comprises 17 residues. Germline V gene lookup returns CDR1 MNHEY and CDR2 SMNVEV (reference sequence).

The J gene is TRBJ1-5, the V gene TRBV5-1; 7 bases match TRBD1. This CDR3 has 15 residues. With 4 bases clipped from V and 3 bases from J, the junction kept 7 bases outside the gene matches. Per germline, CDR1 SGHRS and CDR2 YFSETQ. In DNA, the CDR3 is TGCGCCAGCAGCCAAACAGGGGACAACAATCAGCCCCAGCATTTT. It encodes CASSQTGDNNQPQHF.

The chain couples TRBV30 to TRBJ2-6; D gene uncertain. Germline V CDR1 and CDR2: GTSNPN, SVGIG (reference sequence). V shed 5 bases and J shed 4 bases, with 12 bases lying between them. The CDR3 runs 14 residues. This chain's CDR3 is CAWGTKSGANVLTF. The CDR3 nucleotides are TGTGCCTGGGGTACTAAATCCGGGGCCAACGTCCTGACTTTC.

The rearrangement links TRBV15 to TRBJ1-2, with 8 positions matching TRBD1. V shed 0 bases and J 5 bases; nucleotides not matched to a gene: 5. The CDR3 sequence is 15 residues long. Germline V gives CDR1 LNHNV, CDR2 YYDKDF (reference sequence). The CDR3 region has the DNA TGTGCCACCAGCAGAGATCATGGACAGGGATATGGCTACACCTTC. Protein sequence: CATSRDHGQGYGYTF.

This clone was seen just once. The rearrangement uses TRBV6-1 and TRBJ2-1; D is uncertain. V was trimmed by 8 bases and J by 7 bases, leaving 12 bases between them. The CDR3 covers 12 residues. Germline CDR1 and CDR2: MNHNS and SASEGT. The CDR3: CASAGYGNEQFF. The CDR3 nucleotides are TGTGCCAGCGCCGGCTACGGGAATGAGCAGTTCTTC.

CDR3 DNA sequence: TGTGCCAGCAGCGTAGGCGGGAGGTCTATCGGGGAGCTGTTTTTT. Translating it yields CASSVGGRSIGELFF. J is TRBJ2-2 and V is TRBV9; 8 bases align to TRBD2. Germline loops: CDR1 SGDLS, CDR2 YYNGEE. V shed 0 bases, J shed 7 bases, and the junction held 5 bases outside the gene matches. This CDR3 has 15 residues.

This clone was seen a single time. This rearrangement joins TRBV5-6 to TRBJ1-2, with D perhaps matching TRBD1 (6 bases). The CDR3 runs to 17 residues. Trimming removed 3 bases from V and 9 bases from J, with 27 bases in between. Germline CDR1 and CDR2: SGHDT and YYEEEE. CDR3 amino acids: CASSSTTITGRSLSYTF. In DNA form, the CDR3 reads TGTGCCAGCAGCTCAACGACGATTACAGGGCGAAGTCTAAGCTACACCTTC.

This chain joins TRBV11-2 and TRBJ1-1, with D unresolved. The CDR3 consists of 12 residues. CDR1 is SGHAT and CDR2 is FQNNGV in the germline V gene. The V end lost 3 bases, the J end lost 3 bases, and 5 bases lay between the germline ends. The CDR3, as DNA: TGTGCCAGCAGCTTCCGGGACACTGAAGCTTTCTTT. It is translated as CASSFRDTEAFF.

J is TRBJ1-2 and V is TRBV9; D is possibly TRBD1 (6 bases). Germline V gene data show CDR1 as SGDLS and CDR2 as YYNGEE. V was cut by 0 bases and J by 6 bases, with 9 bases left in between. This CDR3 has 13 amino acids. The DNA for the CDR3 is TGTGCCAGCAGCGTAGACAGGGCTAATGGCTACACCTTC. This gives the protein CASSVDRANGYTF.

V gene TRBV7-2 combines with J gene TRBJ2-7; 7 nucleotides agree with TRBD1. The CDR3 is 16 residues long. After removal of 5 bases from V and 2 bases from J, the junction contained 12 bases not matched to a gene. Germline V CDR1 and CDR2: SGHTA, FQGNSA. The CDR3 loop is CASSTRTGSLTYEQYF. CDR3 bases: TGTGCCAGCAGCACCCGGACAGGTTCTCTTACCTACGAGCAGTACTTC.

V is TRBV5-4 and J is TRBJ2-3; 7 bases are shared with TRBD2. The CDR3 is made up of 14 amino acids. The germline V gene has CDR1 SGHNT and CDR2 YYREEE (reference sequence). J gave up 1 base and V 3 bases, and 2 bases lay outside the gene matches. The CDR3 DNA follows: TGTGCCAGCAGCTCCGCGGGGGGCACAGATACGCAGTATTTT. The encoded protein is CASSSAGGTDTQYF.

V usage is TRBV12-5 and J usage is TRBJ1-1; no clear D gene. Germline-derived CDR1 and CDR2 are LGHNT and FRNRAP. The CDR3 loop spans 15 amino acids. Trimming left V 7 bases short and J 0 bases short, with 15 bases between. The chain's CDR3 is CASAQTAELNTEAFF. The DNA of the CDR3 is TGTGCTAGTGCCCAAACGGCGGAATTGAACACTGAAGCTTTCTTT.

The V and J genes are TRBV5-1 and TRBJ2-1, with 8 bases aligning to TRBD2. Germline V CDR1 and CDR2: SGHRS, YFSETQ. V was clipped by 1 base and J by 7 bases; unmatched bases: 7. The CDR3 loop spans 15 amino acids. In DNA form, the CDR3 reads TGCGCCAGCAGCTTGAGCCAACTAGCGGTGAATGAGCAGTTCTTC. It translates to CASSLSQLAVNEQFF.